This T cell receptor beta chain was identified during a study of beta chain features in type 1 diabetes. Broader study findings: Researchers report that Type 1 diabetes patients had moderately but significantly shorter TCRB CDR3s across all four CD4+ subsets.

This CDR3 is built from 15 residues. With V trimmed by 1 base and J by 7 bases, 4 bases remained unmatched. Germline loops: CDR1 LNHDA, CDR2 SQIVND (reference sequence). A few counts support this clone. Its antigen is unidentified. The investigators reverse transcribed all of the isolated RNA, so they sequenced expressed TCRB transcripts. Here immunoSEQ multiplex PCR was the method, and the copy in TCRdb shows in-frame clones only, minus some. The sample holds a few hundred thousand clones; 13% are singletons and the top ten take around 0.016%. The sequenced material came from naive CD4+ T cells from blood. The chain is built from TRBV19 and TRBJ1-5, with TRBD1 identical over 10 bases. This clonotype originated in a woman aged 18-29 years with type 1 diabetes. The DNA of the CDR3 is TGTGCCAGTAGTATAGGACAGGGGGCGAGGCAGCCCCAGCATTTT. This encodes CASSIGQGARQPQHF.